This TCR beta chain came from a study of T cell responses to AZD1222 COVID-19 vaccine. Clones were sequenced by immunoSEQ multiplex PCR, and TCRdb holds only the in-frame ones, with some missing. The data contain approximately 140,000 clones, about 92% of them singletons. V lost 3 bases and J 11 bases, leaving 16 bases between the germline ends. The CDR3 length is 13 residues. Germline V gene lookup returns CDR1 SGHTA and CDR2 FQGNSA. The chain is built from TRBV7-2 and TRBJ1-1, with D possibly matching TRBD1 (5 bases). The TCR sequence derives from an adult in good health. Sequences were derived from peripheral blood, sampled on day 0 of AZD1222 vaccination. CDR3 DNA: TGTGCCAGCAGCTTGGGGCTCGGAAAGCGGGCTTTCTTT. This codes for CASSLGLGKRAFF.